Listed below are T cell receptor beta chains from one sample, sequenced in a study of beta chain features in type 1 diabetes. Profiled with immunoSEQ multiplex PCR; TCRdb holds only in-frame clones, not every one. The sample includes around 180,000 clones, 6.5% to 8.5% of them seen just once. The sequenced material came from central memory CD4+ T cells from blood. The receptors were sampled from a man aged 18 to 29 with type 1 diabetes. The CDR3 runs from the conserved cysteine through the conserved F or W. Each record gives: CDR3 length, V gene, J gene, CDR3 protein.

cdr3_length: 15
v_call: TRBV4-1
j_call: TRBJ2-7
cdr3_aa: CASSQVYGRANEQYF

cdr3_length: 13
v_call: TRBV5-1
j_call: TRBJ2-1
cdr3_aa: CASSLGVSDEQFF

cdr3_length: 17
v_call: TRBV30
j_call: TRBJ1-4
cdr3_aa: CAWIDQGARETNEKLFF

cdr3_length: 16
v_call: TRBV4-3
j_call: TRBJ1-1
cdr3_aa: CASSQGVGRRSTEAFF

cdr3_length: 14
v_call: TRBV28
j_call: TRBJ2-1
cdr3_aa: CAGQYSGANNEQFF

cdr3_length: 11
v_call: TRBV20-1
j_call: TRBJ2-3
cdr3_aa: CSATPGDTQYF

cdr3_length: 13
v_call: TRBV25-1
j_call: TRBJ1-2
cdr3_aa: CASSPGTLYGYTF

cdr3_length: 14
v_call: TRBV28
j_call: TRBJ2-1
cdr3_aa: CASTLRGSYNEQFF

cdr3_length: 16
v_call: TRBV6-1
j_call: TRBJ1-4
cdr3_aa: CASSEGGDSTNEKLFF

cdr3_length: 14
v_call: TRBV9
j_call: TRBJ1-1
cdr3_aa: CASSVEAGGTEAFF

cdr3_length: 12
v_call: TRBV10-3
j_call: TRBJ2-7
cdr3_aa: CAISVVSGEQYF

cdr3_length: 12
v_call: TRBV28
j_call: TRBJ2-7
cdr3_aa: CASSSSFYEQYF

cdr3_length: 14
v_call: TRBV5-1
j_call: TRBJ2-5
cdr3_aa: CASRWDSIQETQYF

cdr3_length: 15
v_call: TRBV10-1
j_call: TRBJ2-3
cdr3_aa: CASSRGQGATDTQYF

cdr3_length: 17
v_call: TRBV15
j_call: TRBJ2-3
cdr3_aa: CATSGPGRGGLVDTQYF

cdr3_length: 14
v_call: TRBV5-1
j_call: TRBJ2-5
cdr3_aa: CASSLIEGGETQYF

cdr3_length: 14
v_call: TRBV6-4
j_call: TRBJ1-5
cdr3_aa: CASGVGQGNQPQHF

cdr3_length: 15
v_call: TRBV2
j_call: TRBJ2-5
cdr3_aa: CASRHRQGGQETQYF

cdr3_length: 14
v_call: TRBV15
j_call: TRBJ2-7
cdr3_aa: CATSRDRGRYEQYF

cdr3_length: 13
v_call: TRBV4-2
j_call: TRBJ2-1
cdr3_aa: CASSQDFWSEQFF

cdr3_length: 13
v_call: TRBV5-4
j_call: TRBJ2-2
cdr3_aa: CAIQGQNTGELFF

cdr3_length: 19
v_call: TRBV5-1
j_call: TRBJ2-2
cdr3_aa: CASSLPKGQILPNTGELFF

cdr3_length: 14
v_call: TRBV7-9
j_call: TRBJ2-5
cdr3_aa: CASSPHGGLETQYF

cdr3_length: 16
v_call: TRBV28
j_call: TRBJ2-3
cdr3_aa: CASSLGGGPHQDTQYF

cdr3_length: 14
v_call: TRBV6-5
j_call: TRBJ1-1
cdr3_aa: CASSHRGWNTEAFF

cdr3_length: 15
v_call: TRBV7-8
j_call: TRBJ2-1
cdr3_aa: CASSADSRAYNEQFF

cdr3_length: 16
v_call: TRBV21-1
j_call: TRBJ2-7
cdr3_aa: CASSKLPAGGSYEQYF

cdr3_length: 13
v_call: TRBV7-9
j_call: TRBJ1-4
cdr3_aa: CASSLMSGEKLFF

cdr3_length: 13
v_call: TRBV5-4
j_call: TRBJ2-1
cdr3_aa: CASSGSSNNEQFF

cdr3_length: 14
v_call: TRBV7-8
j_call: TRBJ1-1
cdr3_aa: CASSFWAMNTEAFF

cdr3_length: 13
v_call: TRBV10-3
j_call: TRBJ2-3
cdr3_aa: CATQGWSTDTQYF

cdr3_length: 13
v_call: TRBV18
j_call: TRBJ1-4
cdr3_aa: CASSRQLNEKLFF

cdr3_length: 11
v_call: TRBV30
j_call: TRBJ2-5
cdr3_aa: CAWSVSPAQYF

cdr3_length: 15
v_call: TRBV5-6
j_call: TRBJ2-4
cdr3_aa: CASSWSGTSGNIQYF

cdr3_length: 16
v_call: TRBV14
j_call: TRBJ2-7
cdr3_aa: CASSHPGTAKAYEQYF

cdr3_length: 18
v_call: TRBV9
j_call: TRBJ2-6
cdr3_aa: CASTSGQGIDSGANVLTF

cdr3_length: 12
v_call: TRBV10-3
j_call: TRBJ2-7
cdr3_aa: CASSPRRGEQYF

cdr3_length: 16
v_call: TRBV28
j_call: TRBJ2-6
cdr3_aa: CASSLGTGAGANVLTF

cdr3_length: 13
v_call: TRBV7-9
j_call: TRBJ1-2
cdr3_aa: CASSLLGAYGYTF

cdr3_length: 14
v_call: TRBV28
j_call: TRBJ2-7
cdr3_aa: CASIGRDRGRGQYF

cdr3_length: 13
v_call: TRBV7-2
j_call: TRBJ1-2
cdr3_aa: CASSLDRAPSDTF

cdr3_length: 12
v_call: TRBV11-2
j_call: TRBJ2-3
cdr3_aa: CASSSNTDTQYF

cdr3_length: 13
v_call: TRBV30
j_call: TRBJ2-5
cdr3_aa: CAWSGGPQETQYF

cdr3_length: 15
v_call: TRBV30
j_call: TRBJ2-4
cdr3_aa: CAYENPGAAKNIQYF

cdr3_length: 13
v_call: TRBV7-6
j_call: TRBJ1-2
cdr3_aa: CASSPQGNYGYTF

cdr3_length: 14
v_call: TRBV11-2
j_call: TRBJ2-7
cdr3_aa: CASSLAGGTKEQYF